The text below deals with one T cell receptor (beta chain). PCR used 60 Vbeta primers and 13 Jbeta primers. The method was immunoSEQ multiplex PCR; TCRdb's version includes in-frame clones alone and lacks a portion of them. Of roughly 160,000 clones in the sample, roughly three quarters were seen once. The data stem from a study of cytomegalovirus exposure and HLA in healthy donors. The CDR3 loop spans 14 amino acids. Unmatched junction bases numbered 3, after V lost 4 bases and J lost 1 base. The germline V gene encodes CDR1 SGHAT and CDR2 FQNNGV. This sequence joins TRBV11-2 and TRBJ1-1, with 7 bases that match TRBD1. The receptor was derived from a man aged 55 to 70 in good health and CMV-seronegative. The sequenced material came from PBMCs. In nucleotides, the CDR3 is TGTGCCAGCAGCTGGAACAGGGGGAACACTGAAGCTTTCTTT. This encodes CASSWNRGNTEAFF.